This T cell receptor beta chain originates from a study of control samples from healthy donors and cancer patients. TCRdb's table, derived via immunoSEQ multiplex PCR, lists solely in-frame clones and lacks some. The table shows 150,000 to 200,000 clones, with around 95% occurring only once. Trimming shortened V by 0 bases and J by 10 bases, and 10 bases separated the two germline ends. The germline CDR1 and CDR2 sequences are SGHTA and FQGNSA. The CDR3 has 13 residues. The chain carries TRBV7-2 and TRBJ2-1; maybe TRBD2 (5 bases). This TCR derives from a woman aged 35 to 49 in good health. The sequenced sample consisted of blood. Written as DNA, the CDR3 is TGTGCCAGCAGCTTAGCGACGGGCGGGGAGCAGTTCTTC. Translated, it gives CASSLATGGEQFF.